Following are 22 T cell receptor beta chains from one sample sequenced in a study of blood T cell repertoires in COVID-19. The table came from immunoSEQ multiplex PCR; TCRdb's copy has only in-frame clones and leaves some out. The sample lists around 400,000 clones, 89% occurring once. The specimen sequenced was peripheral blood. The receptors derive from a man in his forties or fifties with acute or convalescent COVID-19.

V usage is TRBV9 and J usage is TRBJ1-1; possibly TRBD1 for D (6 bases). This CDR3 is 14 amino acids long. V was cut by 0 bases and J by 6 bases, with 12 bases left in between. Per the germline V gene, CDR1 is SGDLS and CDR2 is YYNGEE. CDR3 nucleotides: TGTGCCAGCAGCGTAGACGGGGGGCGCCCTGAAGCTTTCTTT. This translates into CASSVDGGRPEAFF.

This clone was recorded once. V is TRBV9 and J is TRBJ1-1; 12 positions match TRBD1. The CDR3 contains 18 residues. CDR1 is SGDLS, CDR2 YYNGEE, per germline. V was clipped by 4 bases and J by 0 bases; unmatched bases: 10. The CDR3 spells CASSSPGTGGEMNTEAFF. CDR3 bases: TGTGCCAGCAGCTCCCCGGGGACAGGGGGCGAGATGAACACTGAAGCTTTCTTT.

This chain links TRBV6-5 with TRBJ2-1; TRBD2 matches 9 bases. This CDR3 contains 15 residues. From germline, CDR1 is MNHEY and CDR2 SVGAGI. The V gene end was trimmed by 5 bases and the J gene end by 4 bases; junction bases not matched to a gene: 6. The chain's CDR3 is CASSTLAGSYNEQFF. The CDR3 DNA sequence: TGTGCCAGCAGTACCCTAGCGGGGTCATACAATGAGCAGTTCTTC.

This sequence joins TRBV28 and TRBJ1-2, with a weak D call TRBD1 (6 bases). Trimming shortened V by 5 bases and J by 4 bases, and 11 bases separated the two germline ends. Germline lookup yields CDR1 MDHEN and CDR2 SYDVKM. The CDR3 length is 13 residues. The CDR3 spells CASSIQGGYGYTF. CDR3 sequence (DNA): TGTGCCAGCAGTATACAGGGCGGCTATGGCTACACCTTC.

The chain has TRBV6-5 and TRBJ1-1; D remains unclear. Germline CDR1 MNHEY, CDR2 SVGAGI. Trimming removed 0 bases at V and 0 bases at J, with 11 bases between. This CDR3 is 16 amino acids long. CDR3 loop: CASSYSGSWMNTEAFF. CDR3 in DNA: TGTGCCAGCAGTTACTCGGGCAGTTGGATGAACACTGAAGCTTTCTTT.

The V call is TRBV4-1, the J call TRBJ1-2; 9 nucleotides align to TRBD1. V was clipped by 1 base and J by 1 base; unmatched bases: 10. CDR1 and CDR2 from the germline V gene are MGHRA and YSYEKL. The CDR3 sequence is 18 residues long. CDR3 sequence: CASSQVPGQGSLNYGYTF. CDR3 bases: TGCGCCAGCAGCCAAGTCCCGGGACAGGGATCGCTTAACTATGGCTACACCTTC.

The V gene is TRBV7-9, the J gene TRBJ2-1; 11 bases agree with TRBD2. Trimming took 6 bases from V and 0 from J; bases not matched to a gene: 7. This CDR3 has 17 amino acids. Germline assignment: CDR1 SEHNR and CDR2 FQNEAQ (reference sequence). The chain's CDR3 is CASRPGLAGSSYNEQFF. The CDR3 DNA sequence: TGTGCCAGCAGACCCGGACTAGCGGGTAGCTCCTACAATGAGCAGTTCTTC.

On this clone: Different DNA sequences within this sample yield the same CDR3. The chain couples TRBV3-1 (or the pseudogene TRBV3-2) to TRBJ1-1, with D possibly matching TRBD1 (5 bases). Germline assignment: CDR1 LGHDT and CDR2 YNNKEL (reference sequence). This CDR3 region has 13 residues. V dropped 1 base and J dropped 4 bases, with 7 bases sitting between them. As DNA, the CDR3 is TGTGCCAGCAGCCAAGTTAGGGGCACTGAAGCTTTCTTT. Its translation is CASSQVRGTEAFF.

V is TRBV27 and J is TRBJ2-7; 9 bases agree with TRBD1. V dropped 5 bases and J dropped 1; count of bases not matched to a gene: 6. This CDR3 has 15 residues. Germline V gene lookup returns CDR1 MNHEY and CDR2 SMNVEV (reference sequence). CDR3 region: CASSNSGTGSYEQYF. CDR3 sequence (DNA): TGTGCCAGCAGTAACTCCGGGACAGGGTCCTACGAGCAGTACTTC.

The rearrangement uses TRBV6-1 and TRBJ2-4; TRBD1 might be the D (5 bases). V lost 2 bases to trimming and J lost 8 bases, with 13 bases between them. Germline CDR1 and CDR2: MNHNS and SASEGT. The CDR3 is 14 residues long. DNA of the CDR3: TGTGCCAGCAGTGAACGCAGGGAAAGGGACATTCAGTACTTC. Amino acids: CASSERRERDIQYF.

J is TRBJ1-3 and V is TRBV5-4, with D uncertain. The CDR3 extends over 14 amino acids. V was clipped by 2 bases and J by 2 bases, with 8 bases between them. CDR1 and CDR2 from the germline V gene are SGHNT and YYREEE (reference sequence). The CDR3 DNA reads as TGTGCCAGCAGCTTTAGCCGGACTGGAAACACCATATATTTT. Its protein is CASSFSRTGNTIYF. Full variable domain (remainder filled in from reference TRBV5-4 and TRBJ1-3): ETGVTQSPTHLIKTRGQQVTLRCSSQSGHNTVSWYQQALGQGPQFIFQYYREEENGRGNFPPRFSGLQFPNYSSELNVNALELDDSALYLCASSFSRTGNTIYFGEGSWLTVV.

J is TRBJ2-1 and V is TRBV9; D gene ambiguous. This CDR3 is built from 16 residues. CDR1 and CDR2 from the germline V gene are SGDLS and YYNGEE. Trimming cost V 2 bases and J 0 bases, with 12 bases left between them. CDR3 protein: CASSVSTESSYNEQFF. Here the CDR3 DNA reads TGTGCCAGCAGCGTCTCCACTGAGAGCTCCTACAATGAGCAGTTCTTC.

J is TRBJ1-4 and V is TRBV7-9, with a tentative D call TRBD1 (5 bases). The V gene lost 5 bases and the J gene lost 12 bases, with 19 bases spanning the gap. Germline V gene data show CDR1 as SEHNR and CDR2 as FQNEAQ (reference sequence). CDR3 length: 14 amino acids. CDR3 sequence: CASSTWGVQPELFF. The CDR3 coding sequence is TGTGCCAGCAGCACCTGGGGGGTACAGCCGGAACTGTTTTTT.

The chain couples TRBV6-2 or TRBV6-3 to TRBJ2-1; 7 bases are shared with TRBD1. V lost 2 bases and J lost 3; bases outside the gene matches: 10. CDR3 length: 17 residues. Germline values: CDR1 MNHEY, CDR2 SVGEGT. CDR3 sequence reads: CASSYQGRYRGYNEQFF. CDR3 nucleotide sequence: TGTGCCAGCAGTTACCAGGGGCGCTACAGGGGCTACAATGAGCAGTTCTTC.

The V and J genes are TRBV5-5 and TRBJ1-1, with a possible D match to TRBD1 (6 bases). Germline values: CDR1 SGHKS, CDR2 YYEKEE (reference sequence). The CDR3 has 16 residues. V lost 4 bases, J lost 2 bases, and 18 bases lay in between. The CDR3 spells CASSRGARNLNTEAFF. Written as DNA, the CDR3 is TGTGCCAGCAGCCGGGGGGCCCGGAACTTAAACACTGAAGCTTTCTTT.

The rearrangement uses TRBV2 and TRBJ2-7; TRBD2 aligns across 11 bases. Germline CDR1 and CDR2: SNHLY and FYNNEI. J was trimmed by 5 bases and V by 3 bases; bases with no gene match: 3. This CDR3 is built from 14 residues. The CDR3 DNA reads TGTGCCAGCAGTGAGGAACTAGCGGGAGACGAGCAGTACTTC. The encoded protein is CASSEELAGDEQYF.

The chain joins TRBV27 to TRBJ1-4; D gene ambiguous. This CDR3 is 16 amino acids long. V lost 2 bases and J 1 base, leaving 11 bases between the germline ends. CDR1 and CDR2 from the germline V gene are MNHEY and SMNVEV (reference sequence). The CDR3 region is CASSLEAAGTNEKLFF. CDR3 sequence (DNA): TGTGCCAGCAGTTTAGAGGCGGCGGGAACTAATGAAAAACTGTTTTTT.

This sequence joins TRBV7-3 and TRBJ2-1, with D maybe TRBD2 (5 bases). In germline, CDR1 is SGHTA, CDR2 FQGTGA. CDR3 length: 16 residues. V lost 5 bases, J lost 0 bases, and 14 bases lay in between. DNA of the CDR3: TGTGCCAGCAGCCCGCGGGTCCGCTCCTCCTACAATGAGCAGTTCTTC. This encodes CASSPRVRSSYNEQFF.

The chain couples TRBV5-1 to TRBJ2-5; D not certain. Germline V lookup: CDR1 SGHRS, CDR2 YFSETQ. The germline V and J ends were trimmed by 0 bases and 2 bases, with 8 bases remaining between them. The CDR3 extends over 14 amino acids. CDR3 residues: CASSLGSIQETQYF. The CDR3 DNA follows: TGCGCCAGCAGCTTGGGCAGTATACAAGAGACCCAGTACTTC.

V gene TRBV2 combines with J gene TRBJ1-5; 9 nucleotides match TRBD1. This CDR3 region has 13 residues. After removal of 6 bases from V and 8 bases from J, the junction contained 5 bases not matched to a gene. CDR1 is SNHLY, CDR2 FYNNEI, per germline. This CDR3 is CASRGQGEEPQHF. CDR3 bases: TGTGCCAGCAGGGGACAGGGAGAGGAGCCCCAGCATTTT.

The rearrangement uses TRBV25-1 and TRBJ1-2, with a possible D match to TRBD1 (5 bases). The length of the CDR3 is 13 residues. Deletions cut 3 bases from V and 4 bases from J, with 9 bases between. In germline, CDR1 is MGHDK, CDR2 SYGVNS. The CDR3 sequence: CASSETDAYGYTF. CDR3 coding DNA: TGTGCCAGCAGTGAGACAGACGCCTATGGCTACACCTTC.

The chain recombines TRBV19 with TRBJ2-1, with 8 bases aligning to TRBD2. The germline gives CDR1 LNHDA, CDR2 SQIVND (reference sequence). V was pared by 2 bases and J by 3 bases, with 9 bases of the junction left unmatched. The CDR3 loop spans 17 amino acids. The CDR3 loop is CASSIIPGGGNYNEQFF. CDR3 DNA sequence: TGTGCCAGTAGTATAATCCCCGGGGGGGGTAACTACAATGAGCAGTTCTTC. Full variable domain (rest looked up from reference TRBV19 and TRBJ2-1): DGGITQSPKYLFRKEGQNVTLSCEQNLNHDAMYWYRQDPGQGLRLIYYSQIVNDFQKGDIAEGYSVSREKKESFPLTVTSAQKNPTAFYLCASSIIPGGGNYNEQFFGPGTRLTVL.